Sequencing of this T cell receptor (beta chain) was carried out in a study of T-cell reconstitution after alpha-beta-depleted transplantation in children. Trimming removed 4 bases from V and 3 bases from J, with 16 bases in between. This CDR3 has 16 residues. The table lists this clonotype with a few counts. As it was prepared, the TCRbeta library received unique molecular identifiers. Each CDR3 protein is one row after TCRdb ran MiXCR on the PCR reads. The repertoire holds about 540,000 distinct CDR3 sequences, about 18% seen once, with over 3% in the top ten. The rearrangement joins TRBV12-3 or TRBV12-4 to TRBJ2-1; no clear D gene. This TCR was recovered from a human donor who donated a stem cell graft to a child with acute lymphoblastic leukemia. This specimen consisted of PBMCs from the stem cell graft donor, obtained from the stem cell graft. CDR3 loop: CASSWRGGVDYNEQFF. The CDR3 nucleotides read TGTGCCAGCAGTTGGAGAGGCGGTGTTGACTACAATGAGCAGTTCTTC.